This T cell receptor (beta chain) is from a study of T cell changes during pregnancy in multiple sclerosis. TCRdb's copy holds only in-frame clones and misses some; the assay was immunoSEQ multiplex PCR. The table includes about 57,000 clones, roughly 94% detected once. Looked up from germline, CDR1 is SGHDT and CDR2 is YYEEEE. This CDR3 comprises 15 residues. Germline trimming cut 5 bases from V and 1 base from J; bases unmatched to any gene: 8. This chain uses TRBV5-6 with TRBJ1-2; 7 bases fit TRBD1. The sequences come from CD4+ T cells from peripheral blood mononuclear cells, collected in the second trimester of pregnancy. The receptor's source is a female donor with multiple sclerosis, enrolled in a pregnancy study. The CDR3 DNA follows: TGTGCCAGCAGTCGCGCAGGGGGGAATAACTATGGCTACACCTTC. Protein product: CASSRAGGNNYGYTF.